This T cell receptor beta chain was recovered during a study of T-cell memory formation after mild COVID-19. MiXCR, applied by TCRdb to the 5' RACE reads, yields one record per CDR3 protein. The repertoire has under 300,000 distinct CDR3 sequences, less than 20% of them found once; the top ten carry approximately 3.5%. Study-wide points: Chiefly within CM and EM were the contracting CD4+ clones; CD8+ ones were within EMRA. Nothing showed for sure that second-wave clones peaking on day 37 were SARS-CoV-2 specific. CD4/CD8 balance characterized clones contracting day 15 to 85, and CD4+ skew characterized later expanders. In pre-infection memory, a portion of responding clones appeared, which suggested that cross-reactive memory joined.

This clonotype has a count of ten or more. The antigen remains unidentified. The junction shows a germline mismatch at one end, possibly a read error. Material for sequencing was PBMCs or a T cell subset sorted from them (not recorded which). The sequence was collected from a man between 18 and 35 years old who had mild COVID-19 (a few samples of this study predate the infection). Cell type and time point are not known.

For the CDR3, the DNA is TGTGCCAGCAGTTTAAATAATTCACCCCTCCACTTT. Translating gives CASSLNNSPLHF. The chain employs TRBV5-1 and TRBJ1-6; no definite D call. Germline assignment: CDR1 SGHRS and CDR2 YFSETQ. The CDR3 covers 12 residues.